Below, 11 T cell receptor beta chains from the same sample are listed, as sequenced in a study of blood T cell repertoires in COVID-19. Repertoires were generated with immunoSEQ multiplex PCR, while TCRdb's copy carries only in-frame clones and drops some. Seen here are tens of thousands of clones, 65% to 80% observed once, and the top ten hold around 11%. The sequencing sample was made of peripheral blood. The source of these receptors is a man between 65 and 85 years old with acute or convalescent COVID-19.

V gene TRBV5-1 combines with J gene TRBJ1-1; D remains ambiguous. The CDR3 loop spans 15 amino acids. Trimming pared 0 bases from V and 0 bases from J, leaving 9 bases between. The V gene's germline CDR1 is SGHRS and CDR2 YFSETQ. The CDR3: CASSLDPGVNTEAFF. The DNA for the CDR3 is TGCGCCAGCAGCTTGGATCCGGGAGTGAACACTGAAGCTTTCTTT.

CDR3 sequence: CASSKGRGDTEAFF. CDR3 bases: TGTGCCAGCTCCAAGGGGAGGGGGGACACTGAAGCTTTCTTT. The gene calls are TRBV18 and TRBJ1-1; possible D gene TRBD1, 6 bases. Looked up from germline, CDR1 is KGHSH and CDR2 is LQKENI. CDR3 length: 14 residues. Trimming took 6 bases from V and 3 from J, leaving 14 bases between them.

This clone was seen more than once but under ten times. V usage is TRBV6-1 and J usage is TRBJ1-2; D is undetermined. V was shortened by 1 base and J by 4 bases, with 13 bases between the two germline ends. The germline V gene has CDR1 MNHNS and CDR2 SASEGT. This CDR3 has 15 residues. CDR3 residues: CASSEVRTSVYGYTF. The CDR3 region has the DNA TGTGCCAGCAGTGAAGTAAGGACTTCTGTCTATGGCTACACCTTC.

This clone has a single count. The rearrangement uses TRBV27 and TRBJ1-3, with 11 bases aligning to TRBD1. The length of the CDR3 is 14 residues. With V trimmed by 8 bases and J by 3 bases, 3 bases remained unmatched. The V gene's germline CDR1 is MNHEY and CDR2 SMNVEV (reference sequence). This chain's CDR3 is CASAGQGVGNTIYF. The CDR3, as DNA: TGTGCCAGCGCGGGACAGGGGGTTGGAAACACCATATATTTT.

The genes are TRBV5-1 and TRBJ1-2, with D uncertain. The CDR3 contains 15 residues. Germline CDR1 SGHRS, CDR2 YFSETQ. Trimming left V 4 bases short and J 1 base short, with 14 bases between. For the CDR3, the DNA is TGCGCCAGCAGCCCCCGGGGTGGGGATAACTATGGCTACACCTTC. This gives the protein CASSPRGGDNYGYTF.

This chain joins TRBV4-1 and TRBJ1-3; 10 bases align to TRBD1. This CDR3 is built from 17 residues. The ends lost 2 bases at V and 1 base at J; junction bases unmatched: 5. Germline CDR1 reads MGHRA; CDR2 reads YSYEKL. This chain's CDR3 is CASSQSGTGVSGNTIYF. The CDR3 bases are TGCGCCAGCAGCCAATCCGGGACAGGGGTATCTGGAAACACCATATATTTT.

The rearrangement uses TRBV6-5 and TRBJ1-5; 8 bases are a match to TRBD1. Germline assignment: CDR1 MNHEY and CDR2 SVGAGI. After removal of 5 bases from V and 7 bases from J, the junction contained 7 bases not matched to a gene. The CDR3 runs 14 residues. CDR3 sequence: CASSPGQGRQPQHF. CDR3 sequence (DNA): TGTGCCAGCAGTCCTGGACAGGGTCGCCAGCCCCAGCATTTT.

This clone was detected a few times. V and J are TRBV5-6 and TRBJ2-5; 7 nucleotides match TRBD1. The CDR3 runs to 15 residues. The germline V gene encodes CDR1 SGHDT and CDR2 YYEEEE. The ends lost 2 bases at V and 2 bases at J; junction bases unmatched: 6. The CDR3 DNA reads TGTGCCAGCAGCTTCTCTACGGGACAGCAAGAGACCCAGTACTTC. The encoded protein is CASSFSTGQQETQYF. Based on the CDR3 plus reference TRBV5-6 and TRBJ2-5, the full variable domain is DAGVTQSPTHLIKTRGQQVTLRCSPKSGHDTVSWYQQALGQGPQFIFQYYEEEERQRGNFPDRFSGHQFPNYSSELNVNALLLGDSALYLCASSFSTGQQETQYFGPGTRLLVL.

This chain links TRBV6-1 with TRBJ2-5, with TRBD2 matching 7 bases. CDR1 and CDR2 from the germline V gene are MNHNS and SASEGT. The CDR3 covers 14 residues. The ends lost 1 base at V and 5 bases at J; junction bases unmatched: 4. The CDR3: CASSEVKRGETQYF. The CDR3 bases are TGTGCCAGCAGTGAAGTGAAGCGGGGTGAGACCCAGTACTTC.

The chain uses TRBV12-3 or TRBV12-4 and TRBJ2-5, with D hard to call. The CDR3 runs 13 residues. V shed 5 bases and J shed 1 base, with 8 bases lying between them. The CDR3 protein is CASSRDIQETQYF. Here the CDR3 DNA reads TGTGCCAGCAGTCGCGACATCCAAGAGACCCAGTACTTC.

This sequence joins TRBV5-1 and TRBJ2-1; no reliable D call. The V gene's germline CDR1 is SGHRS and CDR2 YFSETQ. This CDR3 comprises 14 residues. Trimming removed 6 bases from V and 0 bases from J, with 10 bases in between. The DNA for the CDR3 is TGCGCCAGCAACCTCCTGAGCTCCTACAATGAGCAGTTCTTC. Amino acids: CASNLLSSYNEQFF. Drawing the rest from reference TRBV5-1 and TRBJ2-1, the complete variable domain is KAGVTQTPRYLIKTRGQQVTLSCSPISGHRSVSWYQQTPGQGLQFLFEYFSETQRNKGNFPGRFSGRQFSNSRSEMNVSTLELGDSALYLCASNLLSSYNEQFFGPGTRLTVL.